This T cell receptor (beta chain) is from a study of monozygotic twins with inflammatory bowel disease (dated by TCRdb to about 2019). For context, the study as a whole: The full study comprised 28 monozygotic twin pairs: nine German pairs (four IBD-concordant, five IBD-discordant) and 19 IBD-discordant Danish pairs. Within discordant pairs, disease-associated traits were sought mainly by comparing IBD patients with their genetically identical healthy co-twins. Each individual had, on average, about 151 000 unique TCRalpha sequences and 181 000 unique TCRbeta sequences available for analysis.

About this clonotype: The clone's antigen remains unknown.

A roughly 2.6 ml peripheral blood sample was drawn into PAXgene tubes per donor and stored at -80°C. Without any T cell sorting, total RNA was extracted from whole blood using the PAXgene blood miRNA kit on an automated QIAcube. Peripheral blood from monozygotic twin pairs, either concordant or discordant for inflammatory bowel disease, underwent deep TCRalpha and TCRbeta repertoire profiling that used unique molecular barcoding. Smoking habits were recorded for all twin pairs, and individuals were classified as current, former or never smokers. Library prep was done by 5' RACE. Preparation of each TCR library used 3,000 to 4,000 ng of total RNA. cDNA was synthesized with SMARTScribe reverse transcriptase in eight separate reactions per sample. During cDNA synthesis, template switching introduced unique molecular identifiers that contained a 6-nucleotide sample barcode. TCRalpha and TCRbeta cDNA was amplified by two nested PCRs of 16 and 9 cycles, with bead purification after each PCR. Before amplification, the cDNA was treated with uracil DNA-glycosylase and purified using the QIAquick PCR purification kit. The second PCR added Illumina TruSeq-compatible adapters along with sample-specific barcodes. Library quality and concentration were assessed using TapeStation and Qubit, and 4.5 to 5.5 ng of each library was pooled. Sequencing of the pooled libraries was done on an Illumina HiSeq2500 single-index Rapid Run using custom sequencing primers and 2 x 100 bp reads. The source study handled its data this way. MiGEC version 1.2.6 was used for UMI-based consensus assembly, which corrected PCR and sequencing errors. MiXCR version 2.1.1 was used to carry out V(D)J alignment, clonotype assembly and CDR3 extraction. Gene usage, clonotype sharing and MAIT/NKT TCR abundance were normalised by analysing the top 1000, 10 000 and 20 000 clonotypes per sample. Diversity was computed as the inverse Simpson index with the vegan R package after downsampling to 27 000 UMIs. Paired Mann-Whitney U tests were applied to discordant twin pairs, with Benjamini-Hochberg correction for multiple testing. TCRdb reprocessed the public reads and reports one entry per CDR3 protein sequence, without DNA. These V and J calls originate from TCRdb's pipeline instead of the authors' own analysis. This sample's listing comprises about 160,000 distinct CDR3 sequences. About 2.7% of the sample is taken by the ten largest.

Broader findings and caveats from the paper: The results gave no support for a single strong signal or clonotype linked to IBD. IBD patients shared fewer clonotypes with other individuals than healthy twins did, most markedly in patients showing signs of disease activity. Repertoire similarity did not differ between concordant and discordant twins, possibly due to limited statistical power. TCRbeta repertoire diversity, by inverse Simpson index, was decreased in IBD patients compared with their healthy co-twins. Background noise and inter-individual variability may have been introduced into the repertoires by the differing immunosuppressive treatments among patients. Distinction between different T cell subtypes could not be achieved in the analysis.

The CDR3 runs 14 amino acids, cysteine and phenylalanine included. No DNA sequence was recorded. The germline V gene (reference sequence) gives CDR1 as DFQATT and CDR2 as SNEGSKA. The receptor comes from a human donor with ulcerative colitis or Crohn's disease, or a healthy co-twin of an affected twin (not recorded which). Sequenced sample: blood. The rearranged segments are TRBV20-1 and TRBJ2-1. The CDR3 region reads CSARGLATYNEQFF.